The TCR beta chain described here comes from a study of blood T cell repertoires in COVID-19. Per the original methods: Estimated nucleated cell counts came from reference gene primer amplification. Measured with immunoSEQ multiplex PCR; TCRdb has only the in-frame clones, and not every one. V and J calls and clone size come straight from that table; D and trimming were deduced from the DNA. The table records about 46,000 clones, about 89% of them present only once. The CDR3 has 18 residues. The ends lost 2 bases at V and 7 bases at J; junction bases unmatched: 8. Germline CDR1 LGHNA, CDR2 YNFKEQ. The chain couples TRBV4-2 to TRBJ2-1; 16 nucleotides agree with TRBD2. Sequencing was performed on peripheral blood. This sequence was found in a man aged 60-69 years with active or convalescent COVID-19. CDR3 amino acids: CASSQSGTSGGARNEQFF. CDR3 DNA sequence: TGTGCCAGCAGCCAATCCGGGACTAGCGGGGGGGCTCGTAATGAGCAGTTCTTC.